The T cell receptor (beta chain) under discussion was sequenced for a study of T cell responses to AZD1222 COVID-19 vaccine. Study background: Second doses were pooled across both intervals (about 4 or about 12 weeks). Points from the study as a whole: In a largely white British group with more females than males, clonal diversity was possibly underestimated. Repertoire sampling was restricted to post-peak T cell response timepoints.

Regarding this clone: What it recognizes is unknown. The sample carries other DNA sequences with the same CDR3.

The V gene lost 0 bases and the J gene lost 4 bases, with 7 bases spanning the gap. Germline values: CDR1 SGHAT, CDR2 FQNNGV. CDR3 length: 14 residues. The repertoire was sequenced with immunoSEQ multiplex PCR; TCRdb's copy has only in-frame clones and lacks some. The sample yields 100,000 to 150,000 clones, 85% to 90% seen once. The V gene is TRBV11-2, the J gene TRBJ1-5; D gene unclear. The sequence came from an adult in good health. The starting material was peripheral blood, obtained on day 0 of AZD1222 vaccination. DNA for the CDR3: TGTGCCAGCAGCTTAGATCCCGGGAATCAGCCCCAGCATTTT. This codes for CASSLDPGNQPQHF. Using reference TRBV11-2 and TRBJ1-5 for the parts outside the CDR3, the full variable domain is EAGVAQSPRYKIIEKRQSVAFWCNPISGHATLYWYQQILGQGPKLLIQFQNNGVVDDSQLPKDRFSAERLKGVDSTLKIQPAKLEDSAVYLCASSLDPGNQPQHFGDGTRLSIL.